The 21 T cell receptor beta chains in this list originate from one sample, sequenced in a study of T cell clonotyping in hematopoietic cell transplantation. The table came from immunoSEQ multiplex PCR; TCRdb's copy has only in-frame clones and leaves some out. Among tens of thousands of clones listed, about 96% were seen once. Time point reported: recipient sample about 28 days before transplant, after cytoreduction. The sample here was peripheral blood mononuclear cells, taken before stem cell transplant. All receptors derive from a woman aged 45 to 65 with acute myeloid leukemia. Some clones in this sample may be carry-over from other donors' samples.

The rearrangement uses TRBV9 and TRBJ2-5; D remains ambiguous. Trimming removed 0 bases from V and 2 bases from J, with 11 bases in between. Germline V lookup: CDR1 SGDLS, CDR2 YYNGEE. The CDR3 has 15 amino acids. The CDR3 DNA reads TGTGCCAGCAGCGTAGTTCCGAATCAACAAGAGACCCAGTACTTC. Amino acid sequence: CASSVVPNQQETQYF.

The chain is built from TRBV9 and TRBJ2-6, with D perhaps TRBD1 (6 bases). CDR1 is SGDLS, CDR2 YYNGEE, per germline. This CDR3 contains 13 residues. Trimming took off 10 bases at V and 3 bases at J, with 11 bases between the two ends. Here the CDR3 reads CASTGFGANVLTF. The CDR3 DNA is TGTGCCTCCACAGGGTTTGGGGCCAACGTCCTGACTTTC.

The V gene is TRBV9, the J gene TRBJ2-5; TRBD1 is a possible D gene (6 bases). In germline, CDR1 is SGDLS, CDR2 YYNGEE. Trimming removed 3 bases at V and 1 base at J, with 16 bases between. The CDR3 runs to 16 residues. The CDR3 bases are TGTGCCAGCAGCGCAGACAGGAAGATGCCCCAAGAGACCCAGTACTTC. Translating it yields CASSADRKMPQETQYF.

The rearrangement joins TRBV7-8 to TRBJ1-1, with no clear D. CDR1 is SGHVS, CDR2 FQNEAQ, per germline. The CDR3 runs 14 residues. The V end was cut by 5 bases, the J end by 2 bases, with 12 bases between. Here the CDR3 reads CASSNSNLNTEAFF. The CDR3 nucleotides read TGTGCCAGCAGCAACTCAAACCTAAACACTGAAGCTTTCTTT.

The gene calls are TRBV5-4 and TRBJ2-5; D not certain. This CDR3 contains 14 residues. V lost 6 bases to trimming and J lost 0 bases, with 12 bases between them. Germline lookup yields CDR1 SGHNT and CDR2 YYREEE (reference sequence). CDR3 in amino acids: CASKTAAYQETQYF. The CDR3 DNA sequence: TGTGCCAGCAAAACGGCCGCGTACCAAGAGACCCAGTACTTC.

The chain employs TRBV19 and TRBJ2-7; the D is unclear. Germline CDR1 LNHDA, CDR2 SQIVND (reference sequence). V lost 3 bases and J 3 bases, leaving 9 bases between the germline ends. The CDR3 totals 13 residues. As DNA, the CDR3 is TGTGCCAGTAGTATTCAGTACAGCTACGAGCAGTACTTC. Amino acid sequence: CASSIQYSYEQYF.

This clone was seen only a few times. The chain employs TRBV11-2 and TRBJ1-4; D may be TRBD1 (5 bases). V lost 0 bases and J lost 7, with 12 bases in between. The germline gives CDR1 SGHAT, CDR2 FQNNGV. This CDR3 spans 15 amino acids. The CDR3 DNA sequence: TGTGCCAGCAGCTTAGATCTGTGGGGGACTGAAAAACTGTTTTTT. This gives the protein CASSLDLWGTEKLFF.

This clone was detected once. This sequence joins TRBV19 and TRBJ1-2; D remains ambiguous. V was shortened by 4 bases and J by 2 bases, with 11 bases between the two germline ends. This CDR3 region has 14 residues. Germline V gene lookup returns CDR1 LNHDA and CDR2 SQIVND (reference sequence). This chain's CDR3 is CASSTEPGNYGYTF. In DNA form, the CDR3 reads TGTGCCAGTAGTACAGAACCGGGGAACTATGGCTACACCTTC.

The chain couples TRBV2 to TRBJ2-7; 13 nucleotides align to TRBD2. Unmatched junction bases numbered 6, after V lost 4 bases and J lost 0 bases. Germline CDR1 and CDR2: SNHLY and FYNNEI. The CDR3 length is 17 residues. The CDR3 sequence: CASSGGLAGANSYEQYF. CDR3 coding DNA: TGTGCCAGCAGTGGTGGACTAGCGGGAGCGAACTCCTACGAGCAGTACTTC.

The CDR3 DNA follows: TGTGCCAGCACTCCGGGGGCCGAGCAGTACTTC. Amino acids: CASTPGAEQYF. V is TRBV28 and J is TRBJ2-7, with D possibly called TRBD1 or TRBD2 (6 bases each). Trimming took 7 bases from V and 6 from J, leaving 10 bases between them. Germline V gives CDR1 MDHEN, CDR2 SYDVKM. CDR3 length: 11 residues.

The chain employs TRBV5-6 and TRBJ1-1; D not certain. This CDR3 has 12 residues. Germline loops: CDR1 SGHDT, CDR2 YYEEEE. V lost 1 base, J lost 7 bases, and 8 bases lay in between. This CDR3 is CASSLQDFEAFF. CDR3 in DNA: TGTGCCAGCAGCTTGCAGGACTTTGAAGCTTTCTTT.

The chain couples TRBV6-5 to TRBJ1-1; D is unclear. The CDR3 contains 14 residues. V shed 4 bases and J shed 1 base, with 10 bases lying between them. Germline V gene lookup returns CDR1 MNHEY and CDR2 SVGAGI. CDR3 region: CASSFEGRNTEAFF. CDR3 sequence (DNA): TGTGCCAGCAGTTTCGAGGGCCGGAACACTGAAGCTTTCTTT.

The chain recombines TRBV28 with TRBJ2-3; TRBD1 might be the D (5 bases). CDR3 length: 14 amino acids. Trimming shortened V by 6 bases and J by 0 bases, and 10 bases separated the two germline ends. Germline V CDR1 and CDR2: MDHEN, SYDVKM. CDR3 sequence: CASSTGLSTDTQYF. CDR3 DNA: TGTGCCAGCAGCACAGGCCTTAGCACAGATACGCAGTATTTT. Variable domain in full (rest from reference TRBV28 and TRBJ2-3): DVKVTQSSRYLVKRTGEKVFLECVQDMDHENMFWYRQDPGLGLRLIYFSYDVKMKEKGDIPEGYSVSREKKERFSLILESASTNQTSMYLCASSTGLSTDTQYFGPGTRLTVL.

This CDR3 reads CASSQGGREGLWEQYF. CDR3 DNA: TGCGCCAGCAGCCAAGGAGGGCGGGAGGGCCTCTGGGAGCAGTACTTC. V and J are TRBV4-1 and TRBJ2-7, with 9 bases matching TRBD2. J gave up 7 bases and V 1 base, and 11 bases lay outside the gene matches. The CDR3 is 16 amino acids. Germline V gene data show CDR1 as MGHRA and CDR2 as YSYEKL.

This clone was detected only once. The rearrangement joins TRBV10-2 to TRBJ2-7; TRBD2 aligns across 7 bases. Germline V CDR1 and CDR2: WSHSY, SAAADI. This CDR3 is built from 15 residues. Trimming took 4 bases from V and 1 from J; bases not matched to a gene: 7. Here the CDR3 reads CASSVGGTWSYEQYF. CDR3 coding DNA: TGCGCCAGCAGTGTCGGGGGGACGTGGTCCTACGAGCAGTACTTC.

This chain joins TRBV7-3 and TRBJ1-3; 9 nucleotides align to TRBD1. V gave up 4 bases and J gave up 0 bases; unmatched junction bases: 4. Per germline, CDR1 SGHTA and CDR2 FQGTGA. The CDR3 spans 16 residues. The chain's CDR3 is CASSSAGQGSGNTIYF. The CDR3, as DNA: TGTGCCAGCAGCTCCGCGGGACAGGGCTCTGGAAACACCATATATTTT.

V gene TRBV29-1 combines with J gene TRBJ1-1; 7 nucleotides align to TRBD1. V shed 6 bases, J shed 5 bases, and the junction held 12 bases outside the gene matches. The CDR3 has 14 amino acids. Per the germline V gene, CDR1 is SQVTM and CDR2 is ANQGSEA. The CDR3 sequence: CSVRLTGSGTEAFF. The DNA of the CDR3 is TGCAGCGTCCGATTGACAGGGTCAGGGACTGAAGCTTTCTTT. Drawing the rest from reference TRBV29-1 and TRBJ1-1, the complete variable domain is SAVISQKPSRDICQRGTSLTIQCQVDSQVTMMFWYRQQPGQSLTLIATANQGSEATYESGFVIDKFPISRPNLTFSTLTVSNMSPEDSSIYLCSVRLTGSGTEAFFGQGTRLTVV.

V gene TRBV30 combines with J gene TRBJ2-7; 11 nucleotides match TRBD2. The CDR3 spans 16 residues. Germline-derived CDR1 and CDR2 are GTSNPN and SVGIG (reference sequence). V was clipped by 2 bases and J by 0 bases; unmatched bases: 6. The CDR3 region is CAWSRLAGGLSYEQYF. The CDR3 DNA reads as TGTGCCTGGAGTAGGCTAGCGGGGGGCCTCTCCTACGAGCAGTACTTC. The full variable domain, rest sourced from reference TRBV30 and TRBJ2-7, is SQTIHQWPATLVQPVGSPLSLECTVEGTSNPNLYWYRQAAGRGLQLLFYSVGIGQISSEVPQNLSASRPQDRQFILSSKKLLLSDSGFYLCAWSRLAGGLSYEQYFGPGTRLTVT.

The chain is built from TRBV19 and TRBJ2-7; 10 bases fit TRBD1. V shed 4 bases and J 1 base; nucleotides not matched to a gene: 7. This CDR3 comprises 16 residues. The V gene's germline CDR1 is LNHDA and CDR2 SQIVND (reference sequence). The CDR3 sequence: CASSKSDRGLSYEQYF. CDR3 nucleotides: TGTGCCAGTAGTAAATCAGACAGGGGGCTTTCCTACGAGCAGTACTTC.

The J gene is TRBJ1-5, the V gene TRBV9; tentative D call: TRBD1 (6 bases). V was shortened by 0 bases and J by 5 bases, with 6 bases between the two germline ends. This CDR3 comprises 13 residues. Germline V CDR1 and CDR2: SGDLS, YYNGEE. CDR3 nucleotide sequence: TGTGCCAGCAGCGTAGGGACAGATCAGCCCCAGCATTTT. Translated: CASSVGTDQPQHF.

CDR3 amino acids: CASSFFSGGGWSYEQYF. CDR3 DNA sequence: TGCGCCAGCAGCTTCTTTAGCGGGGGGGGTTGGTCCTACGAGCAGTACTTC. The V gene is TRBV5-1, the J gene TRBJ2-7, with 11 bases matching TRBD2. Germline values: CDR1 SGHRS, CDR2 YFSETQ. V was clipped by 2 bases and J by 1 base; unmatched bases: 8. This CDR3 region has 17 residues.